The source of this T cell receptor (beta chain) is a study of blood T cell repertoires in COVID-19 (dated by TCRdb to the early 2020s). The study in broad terms: Samples from collaborators originated in the United States, Italy and Spain and spanned both the acute and convalescent phases of COVID-19. The material from the prospective study consisted of cDNA or gDNA derived from T cells, B-cell-depleted T cells, or PBMCs. Deeply sampled blood TCRbeta repertoires from subjects exposed to, actively infected with, or recovered from COVID-19 were included in the dataset. The repertoires were released in a freely available public database meant as a resource for research on the immune response to SARS-CoV-2. The samples were drawn from the first 160 participants of the ongoing ImmuneRACE study and from 1,200 or so subjects provided by 6 global collaborators. The sample metadata nearly always contained a de-identified subject ID, COVID-19 status, age in years and sex. HLA class I and class II types, where available, came from metadata supplied by the sample provider rather than from assay-based typing. Overall study results and their limits: Clinical and demographic metadata were provided uncurated, with the amount varying by source and participant.

Ends trimmed: V by 7 bases, J by 5 bases; bases unmatched to a gene: 13. The CDR3 has 15 amino acids, counting the end cysteine and phenylalanine. Only CDR3 DNA remains: 45 bases, in frame from the first base. From the germline V gene, CDR1 is MNHEY and CDR2 is SVGAGI. With respect to this clone: Its recognized antigen is unknown. Per-base quality was not reported, and no clone a single base away is much larger than it.

Each collaborating institution followed its own protocols to collect whole blood in K2EDTA tubes. Collaborator samples were shipped for TCRbeta analysis as frozen whole blood, isolated PBMCs, or DNA extracted from either sample type. The immunoSEQ Assay, a bias-controlled multiplex PCR, was used to amplify TCRbeta CDR3 regions from genomic DNA. On the study's bioinformatics: The number of nucleated cells in each sample was estimated by amplification of reference gene primers within the assay. To quantify the absolute abundance of each unique TCRbeta CDR3 rearrangement, sequence reads were collapsed and filtered. For each sample, productive Simpson clonality was calculated as the square root of Simpson's diversity index over productive rearrangements. In TCRdb, the immuneACCESS table is reduced to in-frame sequences with V and J assigned. These tables do not hold every clone; where another copy was compared, an unresolved V gene accounts for under half, and the others remain unexplained. V and J calls and clone size are given by that table; D and trimming were obtained from the DNA. This sample holds 290,000 or so clones; around 86% were observed only once. 1% to 1.5% of the sample goes to the ten largest clones.

The V gene is TRBV6-5 and the J gene is TRBJ2-5; 7 middle bases align to TRBD2. This TCR was recovered from a man aged 70 or older with acute or convalescent COVID-19. The sample consisted of peripheral blood. The sequenced DNA: TGTGCCAGCACCGGTAGCGGGTCCCCGGGGGAGACCCAGTACTTC. Translated, this is CASTGSGSPGETQYF.